This paragraph covers one T cell receptor (beta chain) sequence. Its matching antigen is unknown. V shed 2 bases and J shed 1 base, with 10 bases lying between them. The CDR3 has 15 residues. Germline V gives CDR1 KGHSH, CDR2 LQKENI. The record originates from a study of high-grade serous ovarian cancer treatment subgroups. Assay used: immunoSEQ multiplex PCR; TCRdb lists only in-frame clones, some missing. The top ten clones hold more than 8.5% of a sample with 9,100 or so clones, 72% of them seen once. Tumor tissue was taken before any definitive surgery or chemotherapy was given. Broader study findings: Spatial context was lost because tumors were sequenced in bulk. Only CDR3 was analyzed; CDR1 and CDR2 were not.

This sequence originates from a human donor with high-grade serous ovarian cancer. The chain carries TRBV18 and TRBJ2-3; D call uncertain. Sequences were obtained from tumor tissue. The CDR3 bases are TGTGCCAGCTCACCAGCGCTTGGCCGCACAGATACGCAGTATTTT. Translating gives CASSPALGRTDTQYF.